This T cell receptor (beta chain) was recovered during a study of blood T cell repertoires in COVID-19. Study-wide background: PBMCs, B-cell-depleted T cells, or T cells provided the cDNA or gDNA that made up the material.

The table came from immunoSEQ multiplex PCR; TCRdb's copy has only in-frame clones and leaves some out. Of around 300,000 clones in the sample, approximately 92% were seen once. The CDR3 covers 17 residues. The germline V gene has CDR1 MGHDK and CDR2 SYGVNS. V shed 3 bases, J shed 5 bases, and the junction held 10 bases outside the gene matches. The sequence was collected from a woman aged 25-40 years with COVID-19, enrolled during active disease. This sequence joins TRBV25-1 and TRBJ2-5; TRBD1 aligns across 12 bases. The source material was peripheral blood. Written as DNA, the CDR3 is TGTGCCAGCAGTGATGCCGGGACAGGGGGCGTTGGGGAGACCCAGTACTTC. It codes for CASSDAGTGGVGETQYF.